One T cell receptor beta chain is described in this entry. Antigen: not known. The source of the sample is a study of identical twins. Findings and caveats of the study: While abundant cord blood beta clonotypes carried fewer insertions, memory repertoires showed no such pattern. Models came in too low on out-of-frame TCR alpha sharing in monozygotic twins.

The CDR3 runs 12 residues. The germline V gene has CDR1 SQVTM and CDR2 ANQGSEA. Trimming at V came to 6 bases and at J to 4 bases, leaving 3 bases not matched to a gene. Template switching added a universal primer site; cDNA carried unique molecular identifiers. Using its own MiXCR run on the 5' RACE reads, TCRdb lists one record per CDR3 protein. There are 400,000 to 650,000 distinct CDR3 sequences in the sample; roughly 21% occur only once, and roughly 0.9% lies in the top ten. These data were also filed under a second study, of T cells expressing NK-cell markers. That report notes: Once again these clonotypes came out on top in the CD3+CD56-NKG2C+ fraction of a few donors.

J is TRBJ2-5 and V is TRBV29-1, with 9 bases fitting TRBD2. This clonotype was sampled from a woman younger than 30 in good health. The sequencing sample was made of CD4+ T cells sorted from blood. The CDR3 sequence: CSVRLAAETQYF. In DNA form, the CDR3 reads TGCAGCGTCAGACTAGCGGCAGAGACCCAGTACTTC.